The T cell receptor beta chain described here comes from a study of shared clonotypes between healthy human individuals (dated by TCRdb to about 2020). General notes on the study: The cohort included three men and two women between 18 and 49 years of age. To increase sequencing depth and limit assay-specific biases, different laboratories used diverse techniques to prepare libraries and sequence TCR repertoires. For each donor, CD4 naive and CD4 memory were each given three plates, CD8 naive was given two plates, and CD8 memory was given one plate. Leukapheresis yielded between about 0.85 and 10 billion PBMCs per donor. Blood TCR repertoires of about 5 healthy adults were deeply sequenced to estimate repertoire size and the extent of clonotype sharing between individuals.

For the CD8 naive samples, CD45RO-negative cells were positively selected for CCR7, yielding a CD45RA+CCR7+ population from which TemRA cells were excluded. The donors were healthy, HIV-negative adults who had no recently reported acute infections or vaccinations. All donors were Caucasian adults living in Nashville, Tennessee, USA. After blood collection by leukapheresis, PBMCs were isolated using Ficoll-Histopaque density gradient centrifugation and then cryopreserved in the vapor phase of liquid nitrogen. Purity and quantity of every magnetically sorted T cell population were checked by analytical flow cytometry. Genomic DNA was isolated from each sorted fraction and quantified by UV absorbance on a Nanodrop 2000c. About this clone itself: It lacks a known antigen. It has no much larger one-base neighbor in the sample; base qualities were not kept.

Paper-wide results and their limitations: The genetic and exposure-history diversity represented was limited by the small number of donors. Based on pairwise subsampling, the degree of clonotype sharing among donors was expected to be affected by sequencing depth. Sharing across a few donors was observed for about 5% of naive CD4, over 3% of naive CD8, roughly 2.3% of memory CD4, and roughly 0.43% of memory CD8 clonotypes. Compared with non-shared clonotypes, clonotypes shared by all four sorted-subset donors had higher generation probabilities. Incomplete sequencing was indicated by rarefaction of sorted-subset datasets, despite the large sequencing depth. Sampling was limited to blood, and TCR repertoires in tissue likely differ from TCR repertoires in blood. Estimated clonotype richness was generally larger for naive than for memory subsets.

Using the deep immunoSEQ assay, multiplex PCR amplified TCR CDR3 regions from genomic DNA. Extracted genomic DNA from each cell subset was spread evenly across all wells of several immunoSEQ 96-well plates, with each plate serving as a replicate. For sorted subsets, each replicate PCR was loaded with about 200 ng genomic DNA, equivalent to some 31,000 T cell genomes. Purified libraries were measured with a Qubit 3.0 fluorometer, size-checked on a Bioanalyzer 2100, and measured again with the KAPA Library Quantification kit. Each immunoSEQ 96-well plate was sequenced on its own single-read 150-cycle Illumina NextSeq 550 flow cell. The original methods were these. Because only junctional sequences without quality scores were contained in the immunoSEQ output, filtering matching that applied to full-length reads could not be performed. To assign V/J genes and CDR3, sequences were annotated against IMGT germline references using PyIR, a Python wrapper for IgBLAST v1.9. Reads were filtered out if the reads had weak V/J assignments (E-value above 1e-6), no CDR3, stop codons, out-of-frame junctions, or ambiguous translated residues. V3J clonotypes were defined as sequences sharing an identical inferred V gene, J gene, and CDR3 amino acid sequence. Percentage overlap between repertoires was calculated by dividing the number of shared unique clonotypes by the size of the smaller repertoire. Three approaches were used to assess repertoire richness: RTK rarefaction, the Chao1 estimator, and Recon v2.1 estimates of unobserved clonotypes. OLGA was used to compute generation probabilities for all TCRbeta clonotypes that the gDNA method yielded from four donors. TCRdb limited this immuneACCESS table to in-frame rearrangements with V and J called. A share of clones is missing; checked studies link under half to unresolved V genes, and the rest is unexplained. Clonal size and the V and J genes are those of that table, whereas D and trimming came from the DNA. The sample data list a few million clones, and roughly 93% of these were observed just once. The ten top clones hold about 1.6% of the sample.

The CDR3 has 15 amino acids, counting the end cysteine and phenylalanine. Only the CDR3 DNA stays, 45 bases, in frame from base 1. The germline V gene provides CDR1 MGHRA and CDR2 YSYEKL. The junction carries 13 bases between V and J, which are trimmed by 4 bases and 0 bases respectively. This receptor was taken from a young man in good health. Some clones in this sample may be carry-over from other donors' samples. The V and J segments used are TRBV4-1 and TRBJ2-7; tentative D gene TRBD2, with 5 bases matching. Material for sequencing was naive CD8+ T cells from PBMCs. Explained via the paper, the cell subset or site label denotes: CD45RA+CCR7+. The encoded CDR3 is CASSLGGSSSYEQYF. The DNA reads TGCGCCAGCAGCCTTGGAGGATCAAGCTCCTACGAGCAGTACTTC.